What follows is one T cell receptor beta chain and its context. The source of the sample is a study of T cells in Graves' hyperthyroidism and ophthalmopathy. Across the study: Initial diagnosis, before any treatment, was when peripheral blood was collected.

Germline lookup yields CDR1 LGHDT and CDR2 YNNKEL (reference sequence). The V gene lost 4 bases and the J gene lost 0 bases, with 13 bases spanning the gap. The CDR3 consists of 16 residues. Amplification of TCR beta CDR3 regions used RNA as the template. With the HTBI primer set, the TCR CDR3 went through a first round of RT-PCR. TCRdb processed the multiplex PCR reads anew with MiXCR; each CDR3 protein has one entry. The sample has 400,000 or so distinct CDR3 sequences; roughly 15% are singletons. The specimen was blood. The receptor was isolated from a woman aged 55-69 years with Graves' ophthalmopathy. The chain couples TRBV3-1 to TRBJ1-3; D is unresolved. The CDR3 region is CASSLHSGSSGNTIYF. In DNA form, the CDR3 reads TGTGCCAGCAGCCTTCACTCGGGGTCCTCTGGAAACACCATATATTTT.